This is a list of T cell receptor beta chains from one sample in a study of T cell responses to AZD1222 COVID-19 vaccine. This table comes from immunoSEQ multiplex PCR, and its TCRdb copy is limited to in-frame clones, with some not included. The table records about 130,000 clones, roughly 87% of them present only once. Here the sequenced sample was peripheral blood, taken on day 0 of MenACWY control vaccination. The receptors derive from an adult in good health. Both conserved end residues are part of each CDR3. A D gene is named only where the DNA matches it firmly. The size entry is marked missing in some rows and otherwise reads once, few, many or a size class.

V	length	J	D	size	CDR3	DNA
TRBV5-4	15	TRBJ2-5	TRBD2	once	CASSLITSGQETQYF	TGTGCCAGCAGCTTGATCACTAGCGGGCAAGAGACCCAGTACTTC
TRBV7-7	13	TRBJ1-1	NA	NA	CASSYSLATEAFF	TGTGCCAGCAGCTATTCATTGGCCACTGAAGCTTTCTTT
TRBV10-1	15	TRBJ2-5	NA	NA	CASSESRGQQETQYF	TGCGCCAGCAGTGAGAGCAGGGGTCAACAAGAGACCCAGTACTTC
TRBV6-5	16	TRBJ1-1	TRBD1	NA	CASSFAGQLGGTEAFF	TGTGCCAGCAGTTTCGCGGGACAGCTCGGAGGGACTGAAGCTTTCTTT
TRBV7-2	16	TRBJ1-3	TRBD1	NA	CASSLKGASSGNTIYF	TGTGCCAGCAGCTTAAAGGGGGCAAGCTCTGGAAACACCATATATTTT
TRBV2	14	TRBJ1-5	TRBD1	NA	CASSVGQGAQPQHF	TGTGCCAGCAGTGTAGGACAGGGGGCTCAGCCCCAGCATTTT
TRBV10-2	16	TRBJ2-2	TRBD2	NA	CASSRGGGVNTGELFF	TGCGCCAGCAGTCGAGGCGGGGGAGTGAACACCGGGGAGCTGTTTTTT
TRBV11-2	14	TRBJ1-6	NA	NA	CASSSTHSDSPLHF	TGTGCCAGCAGCTCAACACACAGTGACTCACCCCTCCACTTT
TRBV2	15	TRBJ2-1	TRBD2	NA	CASSDLRGRGNEQFF	TGTGCCAGCAGTGACCTTCGCGGGAGAGGGAATGAGCAGTTCTTC
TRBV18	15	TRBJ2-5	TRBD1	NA	CASSPVTGGAETQYF	TGTGCCAGCTCACCGGTGACAGGGGGCGCGGAGACCCAGTACTTC
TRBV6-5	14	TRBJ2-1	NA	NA	CASSYRQDHNEQFF	TGTGCCAGCAGTTACCGTCAGGATCACAATGAGCAGTTCTTC
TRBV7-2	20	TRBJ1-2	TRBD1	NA	CASSLAPGTGPVGGFYGYTF	TGTGCCAGCAGCTTAGCCCCTGGGACAGGGCCTGTAGGAGGATTCTATGGCTACACCTTC
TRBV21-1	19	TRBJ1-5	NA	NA	CASSKEVGTLTSPFEPQHF	TGTGCCAGCAGCAAAGAGGTGGGGACTCTTACCTCCCCCTTTGAGCCCCAGCATTTT
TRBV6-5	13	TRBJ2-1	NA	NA	CASLLEGEDEQFF	TGTGCCAGCCTCCTGGAGGGCGAGGATGAGCAGTTCTTC
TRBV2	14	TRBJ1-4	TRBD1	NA	CASRYQGVHEKLFF	TGTGCCAGCAGGTACCAGGGGGTGCATGAAAAACTGTTTTTT
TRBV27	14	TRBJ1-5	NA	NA	CASSFQGGGQPQHF	TGTGCCAGCAGTTTCCAGGGTGGCGGTCAGCCCCAGCATTTT
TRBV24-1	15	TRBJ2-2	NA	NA	CATSDPQGGTGELFF	TGTGCCACCAGTGATCCACAGGGCGGCACCGGGGAGCTGTTTTTT
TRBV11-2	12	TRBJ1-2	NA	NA	CASRKGGYGYTF	TGTGCCAGCAGAAAGGGGGGCTATGGCTACACCTTC
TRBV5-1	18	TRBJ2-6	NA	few	CASSLDPTFQSGANVLTF	TGCGCCAGCAGCTTGGACCCGACATTCCAGTCTGGGGCCAACGTCCTGACTTTC
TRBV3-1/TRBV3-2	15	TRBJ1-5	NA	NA	CASSQGPNSNQPQHF	TGTGCCAGCAGCCAAGGACCGAATAGCAATCAGCCCCAGCATTTT
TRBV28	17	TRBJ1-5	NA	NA	CASTPRGAGLELHSQHF	TGTGCCAGCACCCCCCGAGGGGCAGGGCTAGAGCTACACTCTCAGCATTTT
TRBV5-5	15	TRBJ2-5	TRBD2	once	CASSSVGGGQETQYF	TGTGCCAGCAGCTCCGTTGGGGGGGGGCAAGAGACCCAGTACTTC
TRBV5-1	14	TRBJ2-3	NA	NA	CASSLAGNTDTQYF	TGCGCCAGCAGCTTGGCTGGGAACACAGATACGCAGTATTTT
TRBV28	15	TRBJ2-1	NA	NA	CASILGGQGGDEQFF	TGTGCCAGCATCCTAGGAGGGCAGGGGGGGGATGAGCAGTTCTTC
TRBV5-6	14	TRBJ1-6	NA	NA	CASSYGSYNSPLHF	TGTGCCAGCAGCTATGGCTCCTATAATTCACCCCTCCACTTT
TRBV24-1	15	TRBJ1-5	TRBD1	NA	CATSSTGEVNQPQHF	TGTGCCACCAGTTCAACAGGGGAGGTTAATCAGCCCCAGCATTTT
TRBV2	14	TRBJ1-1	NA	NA	CASSEEPPGTEAFF	TGTGCCAGCAGTGAAGAGCCCCCTGGAACTGAAGCTTTCTTT
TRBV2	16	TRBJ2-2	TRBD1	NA	CASSGQGIGVTGELFF	TGTGCCAGCAGTGGACAGGGGATCGGGGTGACCGGGGAGCTGTTTTTT
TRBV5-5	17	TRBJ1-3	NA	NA	CASSFSAWTDSGNTIYF	TGTGCCAGCAGCTTTAGCGCCTGGACGGACTCTGGAAACACCATATATTTT
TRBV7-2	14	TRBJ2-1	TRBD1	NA	CASSFGQGNNEQFF	TGTGCCAGCAGCTTCGGACAGGGGAACAATGAGCAGTTCTTC
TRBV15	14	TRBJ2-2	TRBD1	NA	CATEGQVNTGELFF	TGTGCCACGGAGGGACAGGTGAACACCGGGGAGCTGTTTTTT
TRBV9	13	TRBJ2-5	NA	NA	CASSVDWGETQYF	TGTGCCAGCAGCGTAGATTGGGGGGAGACCCAGTACTTC
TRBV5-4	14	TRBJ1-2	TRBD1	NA	CASSLEGARYGYTF	TGTGCCAGCAGCTTGGAGGGGGCCCGCTATGGCTACACCTTC
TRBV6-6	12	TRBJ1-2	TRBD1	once	CASRTGDYGYTF	TGTGCCAGCAGAACAGGGGACTATGGCTACACCTTC
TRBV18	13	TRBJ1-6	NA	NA	CASSLAEGGRFHF	TGTGCCAGCTCACTTGCTGAGGGTGGTAGATTCCACTTT
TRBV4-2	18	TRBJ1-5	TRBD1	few	CASSYQRWDRVSNQPQHF	TGTGCCAGCAGCTACCAGCGCTGGGACAGGGTCTCGAATCAGCCCCAGCATTTT
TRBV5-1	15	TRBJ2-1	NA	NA	CASSLWGERDNEQFF	TGCGCCAGCAGCTTGTGGGGGGAGAGAGACAATGAGCAGTTCTTC
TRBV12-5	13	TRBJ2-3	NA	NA	CASGLVELDTQYF	TGTGCTAGTGGTTTGGTAGAGTTGGATACGCAGTATTTT
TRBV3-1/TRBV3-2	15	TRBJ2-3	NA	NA	CASSQVSGGTDTQYF	TGTGCCAGCAGCCAAGTTTCTGGGGGCACAGATACGCAGTATTTT
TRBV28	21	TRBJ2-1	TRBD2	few	CASSLRMGSSGDWSSYNEQFF	TGTGCCAGCAGTTTAAGGATGGGTTCTAGCGGGGATTGGAGCTCCTACAATGAGCAGTTCTTC
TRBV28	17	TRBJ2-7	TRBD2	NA	CASSFLTSGIQQGEQYF	TGTGCCAGCAGTTTTTTGACTAGCGGGATCCAGCAAGGGGAGCAGTACTTC
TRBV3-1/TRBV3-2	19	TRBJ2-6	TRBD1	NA	CASSQEGGQGDSGANVLTF	TGTGCCAGCAGCCAAGAGGGGGGACAGGGAGACTCTGGGGCCAACGTCCTGACTTTC
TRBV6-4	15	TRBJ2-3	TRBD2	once	CASSPSGGGTDTQYF	TGTGCCAGCAGCCCTAGCGGGGGGGGCACAGATACGCAGTATTTT
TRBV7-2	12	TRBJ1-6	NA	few	CASSPRDSPLHF	TGTGCCAGCAGCCCAAGGGACTCACCCCTCCACTTT
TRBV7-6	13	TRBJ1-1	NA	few	CASSQTVTTEAFF	TGTGCCAGCAGCCAGACTGTGACCACTGAAGCTTTCTTT
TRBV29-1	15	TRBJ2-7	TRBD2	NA	CSVRGVAGEVGEQYF	TGCAGCGTTCGAGGGGTTGCGGGGGAGGTCGGCGAGCAGTACTTC
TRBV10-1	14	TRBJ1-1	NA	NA	CASSEKKGATEAFF	TGCGCCAGCAGTGAGAAAAAAGGGGCCACTGAAGCTTTCTTT
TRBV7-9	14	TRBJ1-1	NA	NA	CASSLEVNNGWTFF	TGTGCCAGCAGCTTAGAGGTGAACAACGGATGGACTTTCTTT
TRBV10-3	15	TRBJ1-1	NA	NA	CAISLREGGGTEAFF	TGTGCCATCAGTTTACGGGAGGGGGGTGGCACTGAAGCTTTCTTT
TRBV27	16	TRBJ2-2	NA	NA	CASSAGTAKRTGELFF	TGTGCCAGCAGTGCCGGGACGGCAAAAAGGACCGGGGAGCTGTTTTTT
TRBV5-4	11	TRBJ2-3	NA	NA	CEDSDTDTQYF	TGTGAGGACAGCGACACAGATACGCAGTATTTT
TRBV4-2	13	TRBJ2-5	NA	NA	CASSQDPSETQYF	TGTGCCAGCAGCCAAGACCCCTCTGAGACCCAGTACTTC
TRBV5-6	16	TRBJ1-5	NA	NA	CASSFMAGGGNQPQHF	TGTGCCAGCAGCTTTATGGCGGGGGGTGGCAATCAGCCCCAGCATTTT
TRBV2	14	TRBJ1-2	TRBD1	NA	CASSGDRMRQGYTF	TGTGCCAGCAGTGGGGACAGGATGCGGCAGGGCTACACCTTC
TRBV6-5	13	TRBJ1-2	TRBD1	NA	CASRGQGAGGYTF	TGTGCCAGCAGAGGACAGGGGGCGGGTGGCTACACCTTC
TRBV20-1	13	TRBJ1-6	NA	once	CSASEHFSSPLHF	TGCAGTGCTAGTGAGCACTTCAGTTCACCCCTCCACTTT